The next 27 T cell receptor beta chains were all read from a single sample in a study of shared clonotypes between healthy human individuals. Profiled with immunoSEQ multiplex PCR; TCRdb holds only in-frame clones, not every one. In the table there are about 1 million clones, approximately 68% of which are singletons. The sample comprised memory CD4+ T cells sorted from blood. Regarding subset: CD45RA-negative fraction. The receptors were gathered from a man between 18 and 35 years old in good health.

The sample holds one count of this clone. The V and J genes are TRBV28 and TRBJ1-4, with D hard to call. This CDR3 region has 16 residues. Germline values: CDR1 MDHEN, CDR2 SYDVKM. The ends were cut back, 2 bases at V and 5 bases at J, with 15 bases in the middle. The chain's CDR3 is CASSLGIVAVNEKLFF. The CDR3 region has the DNA TGTGCCAGCAGTTTAGGGATTGTGGCAGTGAATGAAAAACTGTTTTTT.

With respect to this clone: Relative to the germline gene, one junction end is altered; a read error may explain this. The V gene is TRBV2, the J gene TRBJ2-2; D not resolved. CDR3 length: 14 residues. Germline V gives CDR1 SNHLY, CDR2 FYNNEI. CDR3 DNA sequence: TGTGCCAGCAGGGAAGCTAGGAACACCGGGGAGCTGTTTTTT. This sequence encodes CASREARNTGELFF.

This chain links TRBV6-5 with TRBJ1-3, with D perhaps TRBD1 (5 bases). Germline V CDR1 and CDR2: MNHEY, SVGAGI. The CDR3 runs 14 residues. Trimming left V 4 bases short and J 4 bases short, with 11 bases between. CDR3 loop: CASSSPGSGNTIYF. The CDR3 DNA follows: TGTGCCAGCAGTTCTCCAGGGTCAGGAAACACCATATATTTT.

The rearrangement links TRBV7-3 to TRBJ1-2, with D possibly matching TRBD1 (6 bases). V was trimmed by 2 bases and J by 8 bases, leaving 15 bases between them. CDR3 length: 14 amino acids. Germline-derived CDR1 and CDR2 are SGHTA and FQGTGA. CDR3 in DNA: TGTGCCAGCAGCTTACCCCCTACAGGGTTGGGCTACACCTTC. Translation gives CASSLPPTGLGYTF.

This clone was seen only a few times. The chain is built from TRBV10-1 and TRBJ1-1; 7 bases agree with TRBD1. The J segment lost 3 bases and the V segment lost 4 bases, leaving 8 bases of the junction unmatched. The germline CDR1 and CDR2 sequences are WNHNN and SYGVQD (reference sequence). The CDR3 covers 15 residues. CDR3 sequence (DNA): TGCGCCAGCAGTGGGGAGACAGGGTCGGACACTGAAGCTTTCTTT. Its protein is CASSGETGSDTEAFF.

This rearrangement joins TRBV10-2 to TRBJ2-1, with D tentatively TRBD1 or TRBD2 (6 bases each). With 2 bases removed from V and 2 bases from J, the gap between germline ends came to 16 bases. This CDR3 is 17 amino acids long. Germline values: CDR1 WSHSY, CDR2 SAAADI. CDR3 in amino acids: CASSEPYREAPYNEQFF. CDR3 in DNA: TGCGCCAGCAGTGAGCCCTACAGGGAGGCCCCCTACAATGAGCAGTTCTTC.

The rearrangement joins TRBV2 to TRBJ1-2; D uncertain. The V gene's germline CDR1 is SNHLY and CDR2 FYNNEI. CDR3 length: 17 amino acids. The germline V and J ends were trimmed by 4 bases and 2 bases, with 20 bases remaining between them. The DNA of the CDR3 is TGTGCCAGCAGTGTGTTACTGTCGAATTCGGGGAACTATGGCTACACCTTC. Its translation is CASSVLLSNSGNYGYTF.

This chain joins TRBV6-5 and TRBJ1-1, with TRBD1 identical over 9 bases. The V segment lost 5 bases and the J segment 6 bases; nucleotides outside the gene matches: 7. CDR1 is MNHEY, CDR2 SVGAGI, per germline. The CDR3 is 14 amino acids. The CDR3: CASSQGQGSAEAFF. CDR3 bases: TGTGCCAGCAGTCAAGGACAGGGGTCCGCTGAAGCTTTCTTT.

The chain carries TRBV5-1 and TRBJ2-3; D is tentatively TRBD1 or TRBD2 (5 bases each). V was clipped by 4 bases and J by 5 bases, with 17 bases between them. The CDR3 totals 15 residues. The germline CDR1 and CDR2 sequences are SGHRS and YFSETQ. DNA for the CDR3: TGCGCCAGCAGCGGGGGTGGGCTAGGAGGAGATACGCAGTATTTT. Translating it yields CASSGGGLGGDTQYF.

Details on this clone: This sample also contains other DNA sequences that code for the same CDR3. The chain has TRBV7-9 and TRBJ2-7, with a tentative D call TRBD1 (6 bases). Trimming removed 4 bases at V and 0 bases at J, with 10 bases between. There are 14 residues in the CDR3. Germline V gene lookup returns CDR1 SEHNR and CDR2 FQNEAQ (reference sequence). The CDR3 coding sequence is TGTGCCAGCAGCTCCTCAGGGGACTCCTACGAGCAGTACTTC. This translates into CASSSSGDSYEQYF.

The J gene is TRBJ1-4, the V gene TRBV28; D gene unclear. Germline V gene lookup returns CDR1 MDHEN and CDR2 SYDVKM. The CDR3 has 13 amino acids. Trimming took 2 bases from V and 10 from J, leaving 11 bases between them. The CDR3 spells CASSLGPLGKLFF. The CDR3 nucleotides read TGTGCCAGCAGTTTAGGGCCTCTGGGAAAACTGTTTTTT. Combining the CDR3 with reference TRBV28 and TRBJ1-4 gives the whole variable domain DVKVTQSSRYLVKRTGEKVFLECVQDMDHENMFWYRQDPGLGLRLIYFSYDVKMKEKGDIPEGYSVSREKKERFSLILESASTNQTSMYLCASSLGPLGKLFFGSGTQLSVL.

The chain is built from TRBV5-1 and TRBJ2-7; perhaps D is TRBD1 or TRBD2 (7 bases each). Trimming shortened V by 2 bases and J by 6 bases, and 21 bases separated the two germline ends. Germline V gene data show CDR1 as SGHRS and CDR2 as YFSETQ. CDR3 length equals 16 residues. The CDR3 nucleotides read TGCGCCAGCAGCTTTACCTTAACGACAGGGAGGGGCGAGCAGTACTTC. Translated: CASSFTLTTGRGEQYF.

CDR3 residues: CASSLAPANYGYTF. In nucleotides, the CDR3 is TGTGCCAGCAGCTTAGCTCCGGCTAACTATGGCTACACCTTC. The genes are TRBV7-2 and TRBJ1-2; D not certain. CDR3 length: 14 amino acids. From germline, CDR1 is SGHTA and CDR2 FQGNSA. Trimming pared 0 bases from V and 0 bases from J, leaving 5 bases between.

The gene calls are TRBV6-1 and TRBJ1-1, with D possibly matching TRBD1 (5 bases). CDR1 is MNHNS and CDR2 is SASEGT in the germline V gene. The CDR3 covers 18 residues. The V and J ends lost 4 bases and 1 base respectively, with 22 bases between them. The CDR3 DNA is TGTGCCAGCAGTGCCGATCTTGAGGGGACTTGGGAGAACACTGAAGCTTTCTTT. This sequence encodes CASSADLEGTWENTEAFF.

Worth noting for this clone: This sample also contains other DNA sequences that code for the same CDR3. This chain links TRBV5-1 with TRBJ2-7; the match to TRBD2 covers 8 bases. The CDR3 has 14 amino acids. The J segment lost 4 bases and the V segment lost 0 bases, leaving 3 bases of the junction unmatched. The V gene's germline CDR1 is SGHRS and CDR2 YFSETQ. The CDR3 DNA reads as TGCGCCAGCAGCTTGGTGGCGGGGGGATACGAGCAGTACTTC. The encoded protein is CASSLVAGGYEQYF.

The chain employs TRBV7-2 and TRBJ2-1; D perhaps matches TRBD2 (6 bases). This CDR3 has 14 residues. Trimming shortened V by 4 bases and J by 6 bases, and 13 bases separated the two germline ends. Germline lookup yields CDR1 SGHTA and CDR2 FQGNSA. In DNA form, the CDR3 reads TGTGCCAGCAGCTCGGAGGGATTCGTCAATGAGCAGTTCTTC. It encodes CASSSEGFVNEQFF.

V is TRBV5-6 and J is TRBJ1-5; 7 nucleotides agree with TRBD1. After removal of 3 bases from V and 6 bases from J, the junction contained 9 bases not matched to a gene. Germline lookup yields CDR1 SGHDT and CDR2 YYEEEE. This CDR3 region has 15 residues. The CDR3 nucleotides read TGTGCCAGCAGCTCCCGGGACAGCTATTCTCAGCCCCAGCATTTT. Encoded protein: CASSSRDSYSQPQHF.

V gene TRBV7-9 combines with J gene TRBJ2-2; D is unclear. V was cut by 3 bases and J by 4 bases, with 9 bases left in between. The germline gives CDR1 SEHNR, CDR2 FQNEAQ (reference sequence). CDR3 size: 14 residues. The CDR3, as DNA: TGTGCCAGCAGCTTCACAAGTAGCACCGGGGAGCTGTTTTTT. Its translation: CASSFTSSTGELFF.

V and J are TRBV5-1 and TRBJ2-4; D call uncertain. This CDR3 spans 16 amino acids. V gave up 0 bases and J gave up 0 bases, with 10 bases separating them. Germline CDR1 and CDR2: SGHRS and YFSETQ. The CDR3 DNA reads TGCGCCAGCAGCTTGGAGCAAGGTTTAGCCAAAAACATTCAGTACTTC. This sequence encodes CASSLEQGLAKNIQYF.

V usage is TRBV6-5 and J usage is TRBJ1-5, with D maybe TRBD1 (5 bases). Trimming cost V 6 bases and J 5 bases, with 11 bases left between them. This CDR3 has 13 residues. Germline V CDR1 and CDR2: MNHEY, SVGAGI. DNA of the CDR3: TGTGCCAGCAGCGACAGAGCCTATCAGCCCCAGCATTTT. It yields the protein CASSDRAYQPQHF.

V is TRBV7-3 and J is TRBJ1-6; no clear D. Between the trimmed V and J ends, which lost 6 bases and 6 bases, there was a span of 12 bases. This CDR3 is built from 14 residues. Germline V CDR1 and CDR2: SGHTA, FQGTGA. The CDR3 DNA sequence: TGTGCCAGCAGATCAGAGGGAACTAATTCACCCCTCCACTTT. Translating gives CASRSEGTNSPLHF.

The rearrangement uses TRBV10-2 and TRBJ2-7, with D maybe TRBD2 (6 bases). V shed 5 bases and J shed 5 bases, with 16 bases lying between them. This CDR3 spans 14 amino acids. In germline, CDR1 is WSHSY, CDR2 SAAADI. The CDR3 DNA reads TGCGCCAGCAGTCCCGGGACGGGAGTACACGAGCAGTACTTC. Translation gives CASSPGTGVHEQYF.

Here the CDR3 DNA reads TGTGCCTGGAGCAGGCAGGTGGTGGGCACTGAAGCTTTCTTT. Translated, it gives CAWSRQVVGTEAFF. The V call is TRBV30, the J call TRBJ1-1, with D uncertain. The germline V gene encodes CDR1 GTSNPN and CDR2 SVGIG (reference sequence). V dropped 3 bases and J dropped 4 bases, with 15 bases sitting between them. This CDR3 region has 14 residues. The full variable domain, in which reference TRBV30 and TRBJ1-1 provide the parts outside the CDR3, is SQTIHQWPATLVQPVGSPLSLECTVEGTSNPNLYWYRQAAGRGLQLLFYSVGIGQISSEVPQNLSASRPQDRQFILSSKKLLLSDSGFYLCAWSRQVVGTEAFFGQGTRLTVV.

This chain uses TRBV7-9 with TRBJ1-3; D gene unclear. With 3 bases removed from V and 3 bases from J, the gap between germline ends came to 6 bases. Germline assignment: CDR1 SEHNR and CDR2 FQNEAQ (reference sequence). CDR3 size: 13 residues. For the CDR3, the DNA is TGTGCCAGCAGCTTTGGGGATGGAAACACCATATATTTT. Translating it yields CASSFGDGNTIYF.

This clone has only one observation. The chain uses TRBV5-4 and TRBJ2-3; D uncertain. Per the germline V gene, CDR1 is SGHNT and CDR2 is YYREEE (reference sequence). Trimming stripped 3 bases from V and 1 base from J, with 6 bases between. The CDR3 spans 13 residues. CDR3 loop: CASSSRGTDTQYF. DNA of the CDR3: TGTGCCAGCAGCTCCCGAGGCACAGATACGCAGTATTTT.

The chain has TRBV29-1 and TRBJ2-3; TRBD2 agrees at 11 bases. V lost 6 bases, J lost 5 bases, and 13 bases stayed unmatched. In germline, CDR1 is SQVTM, CDR2 ANQGSEA. CDR3 length: 16 residues. The CDR3 loop reads CSVPTTSGIRGDTQYF. The CDR3 DNA follows: TGCAGCGTCCCGACGACTAGCGGGATTCGAGGAGATACGCAGTATTTT.

The J gene is TRBJ2-1, the V gene TRBV6-1; 7 positions agree with TRBD1. Trimming at V came to 10 bases and at J to 3 bases, leaving 9 bases not matched to a gene. There are 14 residues in the CDR3. CDR1 and CDR2 from the germline V gene are MNHNS and SASEGT. CDR3 coding DNA: TGTGCCACCTCCGGACAGGCCTTCTACAATGAGCAGTTCTTC. It codes for CATSGQAFYNEQFF.